These T cell receptor beta chains were read from a single sample in a study of post-analysis software for immune sequencing data. TCRdb re-analysed the PCR reads in MiXCR, keeping a single row per CDR3 protein. The data hold about 820,000 distinct CDR3 sequences, with 53% observed a single time. The sequencing input was blood. These receptors all come from a girl under 18 with multiple sclerosis. Both conserved end residues are part of each CDR3. D genes are given only for firm matches.

J | V | D | CDR3
TRBJ2-4 | TRBV20-1 | TRBD2 | CSARTSGGAKNIQYF
TRBJ1-2 | TRBV29-1 | - | CSVRPTGYPGYTF
TRBJ1-5 | TRBV27 | - | CASSLSPNNEGNQPQHF
TRBJ2-2 | TRBV29-1 | - | CSVVRLADTGELFF
TRBJ2-7 | TRBV2 | - | CASSDRFRSRSSYEQYF
TRBJ2-7 | TRBV4-1 | TRBD2 | CASSQDSGGGASEQYF
TRBJ2-7 | TRBV7-6 | - | CASSLATTGGTYEQYF
TRBJ2-1 | TRBV15 | - | CATSGSSTDSLSYNEQFF
TRBJ1-2 | TRBV11-2 | - | CASSLGPERSTSGYTF
TRBJ2-1 | TRBV6-5 | TRBD1 | CASSYLGTGGSYNEQFF
TRBJ2-3 | TRBV6-6 | - | CASSYLRDTQYF
TRBJ2-1 | TRBV2 | - | CASSSGTNEQFF
TRBJ2-5 | TRBV7-3 | - | CASRSGPAGAQYF
TRBJ2-4 | TRBV9 | - | CASSVALLPNIQYF
TRBJ1-1 | TRBV5-1 | TRBD1 | CASSLEQGATEAFF
- | TRBV20-1 | TRBD2 | CSASSLAGGDLRETQYF
- | TRBV12-3/TRBV12-4 | TRBD1 | CASTGDRSTYEQYF
TRBJ2-7 | TRBV6-6 | - | CASSYSSYYEQYF
TRBJ2-3 | TRBV4-2 | - | CASSQDMGVALGTDTQYF
TRBJ1-6 | TRBV7-3 | - | CASSSRGRDNSPLHF
TRBJ2-3 | TRBV7-9 | - | CASSSRTARSTDTQYF
- | TRBV5-1 | - | CASRSAPLGSGEQYF